A selection of T cell receptor beta chains follows, all from one sample in a study of blood T cell repertoires in COVID-19. The repertoire was sequenced with immunoSEQ multiplex PCR; TCRdb's copy has only in-frame clones and lacks some. The data show under 500,000 clones, with 85% to 90% seen just once and around 4.5% held by the top ten. Sequencing was carried out using peripheral blood. All receptors derive from a woman aged 25 to 45 with acute or convalescent COVID-19. Both conserved end residues are part of each CDR3. The order of the fields is V gene, J gene, D gene, clone size, CDR3 DNA, CDR3 protein. A D gene is named only where the DNA matches it firmly. A row's size may be missing; if present it is once, few, many or a size class.

TRBV12-5,TRBJ1-1,TRBD1,once,TGTGCTAGTGGTTTGGTATTAAACGCAGGGGGAGCCATGAACACTGAAGCTTTCTTT,CASGLVLNAGGAMNTEAFF
TRBV3-1/TRBV3-2,TRBJ2-7,TRBD2,-,TGTGCCAGCAGCGAAGGACTAGCCCTGCCCTACGAGCAGTACTTC,CASSEGLALPYEQYF
TRBV29-1,TRBJ1-2,TRBD1,-,TGCAGCGTACCAACAGGGGACTATGGCTACACCTTC,CSVPTGDYGYTF
TRBV5-1,TRBJ2-7,TRBD2,few,TGCGCCAGCAGCTGGGGGACTAGCGGGGTCGTCGAGCAGTACTTC,CASSWGTSGVVEQYF
TRBV10-2,TRBJ1-5,-,-,TGCGCCAGCGGAAGGTCCGGGAATCAGCCCCAGCATTTT,CASGRSGNQPQHF
TRBV7-9,TRBJ2-3,-,-,TGTGCCAGCAGTCAACTAGGGGGACATTTGTCAGATACGCAGTATTTT,CASSQLGGHLSDTQYF
TRBV9,TRBJ1-2,-,-,TGTGCCAGCAGCGTAGCCTGGGGCCATGGCTACACCTTC,CASSVAWGHGYTF
TRBV18,TRBJ1-2,-,few,TGTGCCAGCTCACCAGGCAAGAACTATGGCTACACCTTC,CASSPGKNYGYTF
TRBV7-2,TRBJ1-2,TRBD1,-,TGTGCCAGCAGCCGCCGACAGGGGCCCAGCGGCTACACCTTC,CASSRRQGPSGYTF
TRBV3-1/TRBV3-2,TRBJ1-3,-,once,TGTGCCAGCAGCCAAAAAAGCGGAGGAAACACCATATATTTT,CASSQKSGGNTIYF
TRBV5-5,TRBJ2-2,-,-,TGTGCCAGCAGCTTCCTACAGGGCCCCAAATCCGGGGAGCTGTTTTTT,CASSFLQGPKSGELFF
TRBV3-1/TRBV3-2,TRBJ2-2,TRBD1,once,TGTGCCAGCAGCCAACAGGGGGCGGGCGGGGAGCTGTTTTTT,CASSQQGAGGELFF
TRBV3-1/TRBV3-2,TRBJ2-5,-,-,TGTGCCAGCAGCCAAGAAAACCTCCGAGCAGGGACCCAGTACTTC,CASSQENLRAGTQYF
TRBV6-6,TRBJ2-5,-,once,TGTGCCAGCAGTCCCGGTTTGGTCGGGGTCCAAGAGACCCAGTACTTC,CASSPGLVGVQETQYF
TRBV18,TRBJ1-1,-,-,TGTGCCAGCTCACCATCGGGGGGTGGGGGCACTGAAGCTTTCTTT,CASSPSGGGGTEAFF
TRBV11-2,TRBJ2-7,-,-,TGTGCCAGCAGCTTAGATCGCCCAGGGCATTACGAGCAGTACTTC,CASSLDRPGHYEQYF
TRBV11-2,TRBJ1-1,-,-,TGTGCCAGCACCGCGACAGAGAACACTGAAGCTTTCTTT,CASTATENTEAFF
TRBV12-5,TRBJ1-2,-,-,TGTGCTAGTGGTATCCAACAGGGAGTTCGTGGCTACACCTTC,CASGIQQGVRGYTF
TRBV13,TRBJ2-4,TRBD2,once,TGTGCCAGCAGCCCTTGGGGGAGGGAAACCAAAAACATTCAGTACTTC,CASSPWGRETKNIQYF
TRBV4-2,TRBJ2-7,TRBD1,-,TGTGCCAGCAGCCAAGAAAGGGGACAGTTCTACGAGCAGTACTTC,CASSQERGQFYEQYF
TRBV28,TRBJ1-2,TRBD1,-,TGTGCCAGCAGTACATGGGCAGGGGGCATGAACTATGGCTACACCTTC,CASSTWAGGMNYGYTF
TRBV19,TRBJ1-2,TRBD1,-,TGTGCCAGTAGTTACAGGGGCTTGGGCTATGGCTACACCTTC,CASSYRGLGYGYTF
TRBV5-1,TRBJ1-1,-,-,TGCGCCAGCAGCCCCTCGTCCGGGAACACTGAAGCTTTCTTT,CASSPSSGNTEAFF
TRBV13,TRBJ2-7,-,-,TGTGCCAGCAGCCCCAGCTCCTACGAGCAGTACTTC,CASSPSSYEQYF
TRBV6-5,TRBJ2-1,-,-,TGTGCCAGCAACCTAAGGAGGGGCTTAAATGGTGAGCAGTTCTTC,CASNLRRGLNGEQFF
TRBV5-5,TRBJ2-5,TRBD2,-,TGTGCCAGCAGCTGGGAGGGTGTCTATGCGGGGGGGCTCTGGGAGACCCAGTACTTC,CASSWEGVYAGGLWETQYF
TRBV6-6,TRBJ2-7,-,-,TGTGCCAGCAGTCCCTGGGGAGTTTCTGGCTACGAGCAGTACTTC,CASSPWGVSGYEQYF
TRBV6-6,TRBJ1-6,-,-,TGTGCCAGCAGCCCGAGCGGGAGCTCCTATAATTCACCCCTCCACTTT,CASSPSGSSYNSPLHF
TRBV2,TRBJ2-1,TRBD2,-,TGTGCCAGCAGTGACGGCGGGGGGGCCTACAATGAGCAGTTCTTC,CASSDGGGAYNEQFF
TRBV5-1,TRBJ1-4,TRBD1,-,TGCGCCAGCAGCCCAGAGGGGGCAGGGGTAGGGGAAAAACTGTTTTTT,CASSPEGAGVGEKLFF
TRBV5-1,TRBJ1-6,-,few,TGCGCCAGCAGCCGGGGGGACGGACCTGGGCCCCTCCACTTT,CASSRGDGPGPLHF
TRBV9,TRBJ2-5,-,-,TGTGCCAGCAGCGACTCGGGGTTTCGGCCGGAGACCCAGTACTTC,CASSDSGFRPETQYF
TRBV19,TRBJ2-2,-,-,TGTGCCAGTAGAAGGTGGGGGGGCCCAGCCGGGGAGCTGTTTTTT,CASRRWGGPAGELFF
TRBV18,TRBJ2-7,TRBD2,-,TGTGCCAGCTCACCAGGGACTAGCGGGGGCAACGAGCAGTACTTC,CASSPGTSGGNEQYF
TRBV6-2/TRBV6-3,TRBJ1-4,-,-,TGTGCCAGCAGTTACAGGGGATTAATGAGGAAACTGTTTTTT,CASSYRGLMRKLFF
TRBV9,TRBJ1-4,-,once,TGTGCCAGCAGCGTAGGACAATCGAGTAAGGAAAAACTGTTTTTT,CASSVGQSSKEKLFF
TRBV6-5,TRBJ1-4,-,-,TGTGCCACACAGGATCCAGGGGTTGAAAAACTGTTTTTT,CATQDPGVEKLFF
TRBV9,TRBJ2-3,TRBD2,few,TGTGCCAGCAGCCCGGGACTAAGAATTGTTGGCACAGATACGCAGTATTTT,CASSPGLRIVGTDTQYF
TRBV7-8,TRBJ1-5,-,-,TGTGCCAGCAGCTTGGGCAGGGTGGCCCGAAATCAGCCCCAGCATTTT,CASSLGRVARNQPQHF
TRBV28,TRBJ2-1,-,-,TGTGCCAGCAGTTTTCTTCGTGGGGGCGAATTCTTC,CASSFLRGGEFF
TRBV2,TRBJ1-4,-,-,TGTGCCAGCAGGGGCGGACTGACAACTAATGAAAAACTGTTTTTT,CASRGGLTTNEKLFF
TRBV2,TRBJ1-2,-,-,TGTGCCAGCGGAAGGACAGATGCAGGTGGCTACACCTTC,CASGRTDAGGYTF
TRBV28,TRBJ1-1,-,-,TGTGCCAGCAGATACAGGGAATGGGACACTGAAGCTTTCTTT,CASRYREWDTEAFF
TRBV28,TRBJ1-1,-,few,TGTGCCAGCAACTATCTCGGTCGGAACACTGAAGCTTTCTTT,CASNYLGRNTEAFF
TRBV2,TRBJ2-5,TRBD1,once,TGTGCCACTACCGGGACAGAAGAGACCCAGTACTTC,CATTGTEETQYF
TRBV5-4,TRBJ2-4,TRBD2,-,TGTGCCAGCAGCTTGGTCTCTAGCGGGGGCCCATTAGCCAAAAACATTCAGTACTTC,CASSLVSSGGPLAKNIQYF
TRBV2,TRBJ2-1,TRBD2,-,TGTGCCAGCAGAGCCTCGGGGGGGACCTACAATGAGCAGTTCTTC,CASRASGGTYNEQFF
TRBV11-2,TRBJ2-7,-,-,TGTGCCAGCAGTTCGCTAGTTGTAAACGAGCAGTACTTC,CASSSLVVNEQYF
TRBV24-1,TRBJ1-5,-,-,TGTGCCACCAGTGCCAGTTCCAATCAGCCCCAGCATTTT,CATSASSNQPQHF
TRBV4-1,TRBJ1-3,-,-,TGCGCCAGCAGCCAAGACGGGGGTGGAGGTTCTGGAAACACCATATATTTT,CASSQDGGGGSGNTIYF
TRBV18,TRBJ2-4,-,-,TGTGCCAGCTCACTCATTCCCACCTACAAAAACATTCAGTACTTC,CASSLIPTYKNIQYF
TRBV29-1,TRBJ1-2,TRBD1,-,TGCAGCGTGCGCCCCGGGACAGGCCCCCACTATGGCTACACCTTC,CSVRPGTGPHYGYTF
TRBV7-8,TRBJ1-5,-,-,TGTGCCAGCAGCTTAAGCGGGGATCAGCCCCAGCATTTT,CASSLSGDQPQHF
TRBV7-9,TRBJ2-4,-,-,TGTGCCAGCAGCTTAGGGCAGGAAAACATTCAGTACTTC,CASSLGQENIQYF
TRBV3-1/TRBV3-2,TRBJ1-6,TRBD1,-,TGTGCCAGCAGCCAACAGGGGGTGAGGAGTTCACCCCTCCACTTT,CASSQQGVRSSPLHF
TRBV28,TRBJ1-1,-,-,TGTGCCAGCAGTTTGGGTCGGGAAAATGAAGCTTTCTTT,CASSLGRENEAFF
TRBV7-7,TRBJ2-1,TRBD2,few,TGTGCCAGCAGCTTATCGGGGGGATGGAGTGAGCAGTTCTTC,CASSLSGGWSEQFF
TRBV27,TRBJ1-6,-,-,TGTGCCAGCGGACAGAATGATAATTCACCCCTCCACTTT,CASGQNDNSPLHF
TRBV7-9,TRBJ2-1,-,-,TGTGCCAGCAGCTTATTGGGGAGTGAGCAGTTCTTC,CASSLLGSEQFF